One T cell receptor beta chain is described in this entry. The data belong to a study of spatial heterogeneity in lung cancer. Overall study context: Alpha-chain sequences were detected in numbers that were consistently lower than beta-chain sequences.

CDR1 is SEHNR and CDR2 is FQNEAQ in the germline V gene (reference sequence). This CDR3 has 15 amino acids. V lost 1 base and J 3 bases, leaving 12 bases between the germline ends. The time point was: sample taken at primary tumor resection. From the 5' RACE reads, TCRdb called clonotypes with MiXCR, one entry per CDR3 protein. The data contain around 48,000 distinct CDR3 sequences, less than 5.5% of them singletons. This clonotype originated in a male donor with early-stage non-small cell lung cancer. V gene TRBV7-9 combines with J gene TRBJ1-1; a weak D match, TRBD1 (5 bases). The sequenced sample was PBMCs, obtained at surgery. CDR3: CASSLGAGIDTEAFF. The DNA of the CDR3 is TGTGCCAGCAGCTTAGGGGCAGGGATCGACACTGAAGCTTTCTTT.